A selection of T cell receptor beta chains follows, all from one sample in a study of vaccination and CD4 T cells after COVID-19. TCRdb reprocessed the PCR reads with MiXCR, giving one entry per CDR3 protein. Here the sample spans some 16,000 distinct CDR3 sequences, 45% to 65% being singletons. What these receptors recognize is not known. The sequenced material came from CD4+ T cells from blood, cultured in vitro. These receptor sequences come from a human donor who had recovered from COVID-19. CDR3s leave out the opening cysteine and the closing phenylalanine or tryptophan. Where a row states a size, it is once, few, many or the class of an expanded clone; other rows omit it.

few | TRBV2 | ASSVQGGTDTQY
once | TRBV20-1 | SAPGSSSPGAEQY
NA | TRBV14 | ASSPPGVPNSPLH
NA | TRBV6-2/TRBV6-3 | ASSPLTATYEQY
few | TRBV27 | ASSYPGAQSEAF
NA | TRBV19 | ASSISGDPEKLF
NA | TRBV19 | ASSIVSPNQPQH
NA | TRBV15 | ATSRDPPGGYEQY
few | TRBV5-8 | ASSLLRLNTEAF
NA | TRBV5-8 | ASSLVSGTVSYEQY
NA | TRBV30 | AWSVLSGLNTEAF
NA | TRBV18 | ASSPRSERSPLH
NA | TRBV28 | ASTSHIQGAGELF
NA | TRBV12-3/TRBV12-4 | ASTSRGRNTIY
NA | TRBV28 | ASSSQGLSLGTGELF
NA | TRBV29-1 | SVGTDNSPLH
NA | TRBV6-1 | ASGRGRTPGNEQF
NA | TRBV9 | ASSPGTSATGELF
few | TRBV20-1 | SAMQGEANYGYT
NA | TRBV6-1 | ASSGLAGASYEQY
NA | TRBV4-2 | ASSQDHRGGTYGYT
NA | TRBV28 | ASSDTSGRLWDEQY